This TCR beta chain was sequenced during a study of shared clonotypes between healthy human individuals. Broader study findings: Genetic and exposure-history diversity was limited by the small donor number.

Original analysis: ImmunoSEQ yielded junction-only sequences lacking quality scores, so filtering differed. Produced via immunoSEQ multiplex PCR; TCRdb's table is partial and in-frame only. V, J and clone size derive from that table, while D and trimming were established from the DNA sequence. The sample records 700,000 to 950,000 clones, roughly 96% being singletons. CDR1 is SGHAT and CDR2 is FQDESV in the germline V gene (reference sequence). The CDR3 covers 15 residues. V was shortened by 5 bases and J by 4 bases, with 18 bases between the two germline ends. CD45RO negativity and positive selection for CCR7 defined naive CD8 cells, a population that excluded terminally differentiated effector memory CD45RA+ cells. Note on this clone: Its antigen is undetermined.

The chain recombines TRBV11-1 with TRBJ2-7; perhaps TRBD2 as D (5 bases). This TCR was sampled from a man aged 30 to 39 in good health. The sequenced material came from naive CD8+ T cells sorted from blood. The CDR3 sequence is CASSQERAPAYEQYF. CDR3 sequence (DNA): TGTGCCAGCAGCCAAGAGAGGGCCCCGGCATACGAGCAGTACTTC.